A single sample gave rise to the 7 T cell receptor beta chains below, sequenced in a study of tumor-infiltrating lymphocytes in oesophageal squamous cell carcinoma. TCRdb re-called the PCR reads through MiXCR, storing one row per CDR3 protein. The profile shows about 12,000 distinct CDR3 sequences, around three fifths of them singletons. Sequencing used esophageal tumor tissue. These TCRs come from a female donor with esophageal squamous cell carcinoma.

J is TRBJ2-1 and V is TRBV7-3, with TRBD1 matching 8 bases. Trimming at V came to 5 bases and at J to 7 bases, leaving 10 bases not matched to a gene. The CDR3 consists of 15 residues. Germline CDR1 SGHTA, CDR2 FQGTGA. In DNA, the CDR3 is TGTGCCAGCAGCCCAACCGGGACAGGCGCGAATGAGCAGTTCTTC. Its translation is CASSPTGTGANEQFF.

The V and J genes are TRBV7-6 and TRBJ2-4; 7 bases agree with TRBD1. TRBJ2-7 explains the end of the DNA better; the J call may be wrong. This CDR3 is built from 14 residues. Germline CDR1 reads SGHVS; CDR2 reads FNYEAQ. The CDR3: CASSLPGQNYEQYF. In DNA form, the CDR3 reads TGTGCCAGCAGCCTCCCGGGACAGAACTACGAGCAGTACTTC.

This clonotype qualifies as large (0.1 to 1%). The chain couples TRBV7-2 to TRBJ2-7; TRBD2 matches at 13 bases. This CDR3 has 18 residues. The V segment lost 4 bases and the J segment 0 bases; nucleotides outside the gene matches: 9. Germline assignment: CDR1 SGHTA and CDR2 FQGNSA. CDR3 sequence (DNA): TGTGCCAGCAGCTCCGGACTAGCGGGAGCGTCTATCTCCTACGAGCAGTACTTC. Protein sequence: CASSSGLAGASISYEQYF.

This clonotype has a count of ten or more. The rearrangement links TRBV18 to TRBJ1-5; D might be TRBD1 (6 bases). This CDR3 comprises 16 residues. Germline V gives CDR1 KGHSH, CDR2 LQKENI. The V and J ends lost 6 bases and 3 bases respectively, with 18 bases between them. The CDR3 protein is CASSKERTGYNQPQHF. Written as DNA, the CDR3 is TGTGCCAGCTCTAAAGAACGAACAGGGTACAATCAGCCCCAGCATTTT. Full variable domain (rest looked up from reference TRBV18 and TRBJ1-5): NAGVMQNPRHLVRRRGQEARLRCSPMKGHSHVYWYRQLPEEGLKFMVYLQKENIIDESGMPKERFSAEFPKEGPSILRIQQVVRGDSAAYFCASSKERTGYNQPQHFGDGTRLSIL.

A remark on this clonotype: Because it lacks the conserved phenylalanine or tryptophan at the end, this CDR3 is likely a read error. Because the CDR3's place on the DNA is in doubt, the DNA is left out and the CDR3 is given as listed by TCRdb. The gene calls are TRBV19 and TRBJ2-7; TRBD2, the table's D call, lacks a check against the DNA. Both ends counted, the CDR3 spans 17 residues. CDR1 is LNHDA and CDR2 is SQIVND in the germline V gene (reference sequence). This CDR3 reads CASSPTSAGHYGYTFGS.

The sample holds many counts of this clonotype. V gene TRBV6-2 or TRBV6-3 combines with J gene TRBJ2-3; D possibly corresponds to TRBD2 (6 bases). V lost 2 bases and J 0 bases, leaving 15 bases between the germline ends. The CDR3 extends over 17 amino acids. Germline V gives CDR1 MNHEY, CDR2 SVGEGT. This CDR3 is CASSYHLPGESTDTQYF. As DNA, the CDR3 is TGTGCCAGCAGTTACCATCTTCCGGGAGAGAGCACAGATACGCAGTATTTT.

V is TRBV7-3 and J is TRBJ2-6, with D possibly TRBD2 on 7 matching bases. The closer fit of TRBJ2-7 to the DNA end suggests the J call may be wrong. The V gene's germline CDR1 is SGHTA and CDR2 FQGTGA. This CDR3 contains 16 residues. The CDR3 loop is CASSPGGGRSGNEQYF. CDR3 DNA sequence: TGTGCCAGCAGCCCGGGGGGCGGGAGAAGCGGGAACGAGCAGTACTTC.